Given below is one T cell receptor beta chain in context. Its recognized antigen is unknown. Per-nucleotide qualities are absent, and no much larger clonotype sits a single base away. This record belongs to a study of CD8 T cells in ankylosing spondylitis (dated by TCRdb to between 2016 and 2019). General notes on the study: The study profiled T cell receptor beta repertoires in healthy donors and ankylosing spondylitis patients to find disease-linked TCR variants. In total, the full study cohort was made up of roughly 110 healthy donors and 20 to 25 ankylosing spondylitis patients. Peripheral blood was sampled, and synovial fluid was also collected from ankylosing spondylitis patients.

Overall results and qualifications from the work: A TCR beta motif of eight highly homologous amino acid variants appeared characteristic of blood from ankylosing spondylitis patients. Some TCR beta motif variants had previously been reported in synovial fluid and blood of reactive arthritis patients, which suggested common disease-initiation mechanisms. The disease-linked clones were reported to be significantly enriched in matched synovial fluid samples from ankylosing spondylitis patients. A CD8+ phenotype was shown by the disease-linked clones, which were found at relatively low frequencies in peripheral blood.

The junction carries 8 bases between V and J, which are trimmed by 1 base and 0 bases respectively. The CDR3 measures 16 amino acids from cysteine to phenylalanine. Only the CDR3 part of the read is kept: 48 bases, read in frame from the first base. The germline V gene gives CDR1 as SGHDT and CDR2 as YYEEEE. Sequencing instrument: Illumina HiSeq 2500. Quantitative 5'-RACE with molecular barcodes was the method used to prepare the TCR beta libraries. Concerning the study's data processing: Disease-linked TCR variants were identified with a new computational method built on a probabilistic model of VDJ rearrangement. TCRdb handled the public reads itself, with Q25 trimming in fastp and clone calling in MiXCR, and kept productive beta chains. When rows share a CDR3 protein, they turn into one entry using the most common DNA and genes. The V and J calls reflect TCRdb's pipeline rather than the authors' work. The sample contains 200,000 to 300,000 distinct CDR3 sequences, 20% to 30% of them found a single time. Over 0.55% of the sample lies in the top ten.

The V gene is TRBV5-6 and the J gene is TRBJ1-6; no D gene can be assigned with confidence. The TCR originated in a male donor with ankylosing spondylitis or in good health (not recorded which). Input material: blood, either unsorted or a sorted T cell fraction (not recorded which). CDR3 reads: CASSLSGSSYNSPLHF. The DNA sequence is TGTGCCAGCAGCTTGTCCGGGAGCTCCTATAATTCACCCCTCCACTTT.